The source of this T cell receptor beta chain is a study of CD8 T cells in ankylosing spondylitis. Findings and limits, study-wide: The authors found the disease-linked clones to be CD8+ and relatively rare in peripheral blood. Earlier reports found some motif variants in synovial fluid and blood in reactive arthritis.

A single record per CDR3 protein comes from TCRdb applying MiXCR to the 5' RACE reads. The table shows about 88,000 distinct CDR3 sequences, with more than 25% occurring only once. This CDR3 comprises 14 residues. The germline V gene encodes CDR1 SGHRS and CDR2 YFSETQ. The V and J ends lost 4 bases and 7 bases, in that order; junction bases with no gene match: 7. Remarks on this clonotype: Its cognate antigen is unknown.

The receptor's source is a male donor with ankylosing spondylitis or in good health (not recorded which). V is TRBV5-1 and J is TRBJ2-1, with 8 bases aligning to TRBD2. Source material: blood, either unsorted or a sorted T cell fraction (not recorded which). The CDR3 DNA reads as TGCGCCAGCAGCCACGGTAGCGGGAAGAATGAGCAGTTCTTC. Its protein product is CASSHGSGKNEQFF.